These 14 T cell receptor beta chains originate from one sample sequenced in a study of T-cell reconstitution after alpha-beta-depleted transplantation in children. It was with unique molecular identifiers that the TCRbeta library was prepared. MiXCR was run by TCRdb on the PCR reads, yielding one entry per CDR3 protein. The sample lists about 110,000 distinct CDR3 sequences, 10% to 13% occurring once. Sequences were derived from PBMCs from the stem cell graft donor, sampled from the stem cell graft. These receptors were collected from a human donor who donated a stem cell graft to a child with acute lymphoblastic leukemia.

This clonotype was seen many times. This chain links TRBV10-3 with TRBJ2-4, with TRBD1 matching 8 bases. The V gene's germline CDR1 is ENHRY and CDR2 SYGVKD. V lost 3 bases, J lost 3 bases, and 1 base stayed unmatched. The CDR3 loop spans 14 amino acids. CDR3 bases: TGTGCCATCAGTGAAGGACAGGGCAAAAACATTCAGTACTTC. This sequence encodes CAISEGQGKNIQYF.

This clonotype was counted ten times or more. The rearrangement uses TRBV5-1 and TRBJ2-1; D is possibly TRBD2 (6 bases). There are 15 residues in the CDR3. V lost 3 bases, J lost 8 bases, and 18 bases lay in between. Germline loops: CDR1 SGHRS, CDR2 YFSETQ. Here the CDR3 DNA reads TGCGCCAGCAGCTCGCCCGCAGGGAGGTGGGATGAGCAGTTCTTC. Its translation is CASSSPAGRWDEQFF.

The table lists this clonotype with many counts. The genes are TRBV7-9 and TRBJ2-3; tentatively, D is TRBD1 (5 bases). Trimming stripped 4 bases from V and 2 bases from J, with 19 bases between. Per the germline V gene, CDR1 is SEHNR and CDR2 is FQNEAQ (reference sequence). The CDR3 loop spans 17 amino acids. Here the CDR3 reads CASSSQVPKIFTDTQYF. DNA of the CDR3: TGTGCCAGCAGCTCACAGGTCCCCAAAATATTCACAGATACGCAGTATTTT.

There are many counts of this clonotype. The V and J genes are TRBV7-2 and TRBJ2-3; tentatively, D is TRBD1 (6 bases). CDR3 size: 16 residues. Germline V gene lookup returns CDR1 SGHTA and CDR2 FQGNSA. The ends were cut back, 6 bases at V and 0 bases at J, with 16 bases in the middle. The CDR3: CASSRQGTRSTDTQYF. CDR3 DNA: TGTGCCAGCAGTCGTCAGGGGACCCGTAGCACAGATACGCAGTATTTT. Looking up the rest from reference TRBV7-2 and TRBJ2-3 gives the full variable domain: GAGVSQSPSNKVTEKGKDVELRCDPISGHTALYWYRQSLGQGLEFLIYFQGNSAPDKSGLPSDRFSAERTGGSVSTLTIQRTQQEDSAVYLCASSRQGTRSTDTQYFGPGTRLTVL.

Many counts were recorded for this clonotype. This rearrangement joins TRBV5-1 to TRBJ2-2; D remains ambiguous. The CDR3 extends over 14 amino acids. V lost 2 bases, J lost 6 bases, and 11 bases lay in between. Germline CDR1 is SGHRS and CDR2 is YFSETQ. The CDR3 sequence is CASSFLASPGELFF. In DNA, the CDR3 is TGCGCCAGCAGCTTTCTCGCCTCTCCCGGGGAGCTGTTTTTT.

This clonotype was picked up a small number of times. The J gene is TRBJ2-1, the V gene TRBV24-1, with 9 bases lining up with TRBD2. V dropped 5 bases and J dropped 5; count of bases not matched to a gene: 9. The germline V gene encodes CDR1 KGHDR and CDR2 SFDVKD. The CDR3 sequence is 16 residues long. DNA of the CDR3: TGTGCCACCAGTGGTCGTACTAGCGGGCTTCACAATGAGCAGTTCTTC. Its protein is CATSGRTSGLHNEQFF.

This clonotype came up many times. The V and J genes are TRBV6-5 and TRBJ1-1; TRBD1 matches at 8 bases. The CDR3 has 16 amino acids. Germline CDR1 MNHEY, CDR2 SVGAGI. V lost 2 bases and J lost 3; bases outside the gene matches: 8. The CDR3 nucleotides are TGTGCCAGCAGTTACGTTTCGACAGGGGCTGACACTGAAGCTTTCTTT. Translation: CASSYVSTGADTEAFF.

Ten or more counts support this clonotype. CDR3 nucleotides: TGCGCCAGCAGCTTATCCGGGACAGATTCCTACGAGCAGTACTTC. Protein: CASSLSGTDSYEQYF. The chain couples TRBV5-1 to TRBJ2-7, with 7 positions matching TRBD1. CDR1 SGHRS and CDR2 YFSETQ come from the germline V gene. V was pared by 2 bases and J by 1 base, with 6 bases of the junction left unmatched. The CDR3 length is 15 residues. Full variable domain (outside the CDR3, taken from reference TRBV5-1 and TRBJ2-7): KAGVTQTPRYLIKTRGQQVTLSCSPISGHRSVSWYQQTPGQGLQFLFEYFSETQRNKGNFPGRFSGRQFSNSRSEMNVSTLELGDSALYLCASSLSGTDSYEQYFGPGTRLTVT.

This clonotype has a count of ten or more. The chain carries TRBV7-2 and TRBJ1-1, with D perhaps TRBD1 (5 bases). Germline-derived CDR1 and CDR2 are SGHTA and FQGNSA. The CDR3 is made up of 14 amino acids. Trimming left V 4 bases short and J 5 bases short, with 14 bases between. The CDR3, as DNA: TGTGCCAGCAGCTCAGGGACGCCACGGACTGAAGCTTTCTTT. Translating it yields CASSSGTPRTEAFF.

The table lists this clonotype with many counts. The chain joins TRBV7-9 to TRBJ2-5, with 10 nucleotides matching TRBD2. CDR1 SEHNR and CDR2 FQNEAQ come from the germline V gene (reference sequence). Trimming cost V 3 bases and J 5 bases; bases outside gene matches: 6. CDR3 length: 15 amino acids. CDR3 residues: CASSFSGRPRETQYF. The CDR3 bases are TGTGCCAGCAGCTTTAGCGGGAGGCCCCGGGAGACCCAGTACTTC.

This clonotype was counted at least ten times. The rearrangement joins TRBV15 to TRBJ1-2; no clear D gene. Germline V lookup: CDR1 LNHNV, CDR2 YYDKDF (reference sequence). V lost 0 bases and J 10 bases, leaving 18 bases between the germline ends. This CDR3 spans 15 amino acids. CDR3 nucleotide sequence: TGTGCCACCAGCAGAGATCCGGTCGGGGATGAGGACTACACCTTC. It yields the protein CATSRDPVGDEDYTF.

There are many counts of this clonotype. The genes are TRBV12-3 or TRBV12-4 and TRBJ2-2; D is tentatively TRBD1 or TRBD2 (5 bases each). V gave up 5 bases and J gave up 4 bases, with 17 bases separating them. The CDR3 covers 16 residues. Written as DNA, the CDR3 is TGTGCCAGCAGTCCCAGCGAGGGACGGGGCACCGGGGAGCTGTTTTTT. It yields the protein CASSPSEGRGTGELFF.

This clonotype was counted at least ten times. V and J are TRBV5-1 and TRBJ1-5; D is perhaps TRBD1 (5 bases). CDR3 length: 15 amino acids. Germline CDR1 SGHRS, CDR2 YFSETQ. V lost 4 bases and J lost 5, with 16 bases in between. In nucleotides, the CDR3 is TGCGCCAGCAGCCCCTCCGGGGGGGAGTATCAGCCCCAGCATTTT. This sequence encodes CASSPSGGEYQPQHF.

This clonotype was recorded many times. The CDR3 DNA follows: TGTGCCAGCAGCTTGAGGGTTAAAGTAAAAGATACGCAGTATTTT. This encodes CASSLRVKVKDTQYF. This chain connects TRBV5-8 to TRBJ2-3; D is unclear. The CDR3 is 15 residues long. Germline V gene lookup returns CDR1 SGHTS and CDR2 YDEGEE. V dropped 1 base and J dropped 5 bases, with 14 bases sitting between them. The full variable domain, in which reference TRBV5-8 and TRBJ2-3 provide the parts outside the CDR3, is EAGVTQSPTHLIKTRGQQATLRCSPISGHTSVYWYQQALGLGLQFLLWYDEGEERNRGNFPPRFSGRQFPNYSSELNVNALELEDSALYLCASSLRVKVKDTQYFGPGTRLTVL.